Shown below are 8 T cell receptor beta chains from a single sample sequenced in a study of cytomegalovirus exposure and HLA in healthy donors. The PCR was carried out with 60 Vbeta primers and 13 Jbeta primers. Only in-frame clones appear in the TCRdb table, and some are missing; sequencing was by immunoSEQ multiplex PCR. The top ten clones hold 1.8% of a sample with 200,000 to 250,000 clones, about 77% of them seen once. The sequenced sample consisted of PBMCs. These receptors were obtained from a woman aged 25 to 45 in good health and CMV-seronegative.

The chain combines TRBV19 with TRBJ1-1, with 8 bases lining up with TRBD1. Germline V gene sequence: CDR1 LNHDA, CDR2 SQIVND (reference sequence). The CDR3 runs to 16 residues. V gave up 2 bases and J gave up 5 bases; unmatched junction bases: 10. For the CDR3, the DNA is TGTGCCAGTAGTATAATAGGAGACAGGGGTGGTACTGAAGCTTTCTTT. It specifies CASSIIGDRGGTEAFF.

The chain has TRBV6-1 and TRBJ2-7, with 9 bases lining up with TRBD2. The CDR3 length is 15 residues. Trimming cost V 6 bases and J 3 bases; bases outside gene matches: 9. Germline lookup yields CDR1 MNHNS and CDR2 SASEGT. CDR3 DNA: TGTGCCAGCAGCCGTGGGACTAGCAGTTTCTACGAGCAGTACTTC. Its translation: CASSRGTSSFYEQYF.

This clone showed up just a few times. The J gene is TRBJ2-3, the V gene TRBV27, with 15 nucleotides matching TRBD2. The junction had 9 bases not matched to a gene; V was cut back by 5 bases and J by 6 bases. CDR1 is MNHEY and CDR2 is SMNVEV in the germline V gene (reference sequence). The CDR3 runs 17 residues. CDR3 coding DNA: TGTGCCAGCAGTCCCCGGACTAGCGGGGGGGCCCGTGATACGCAGTATTTT. It yields the protein CASSPRTSGGARDTQYF.

The rearrangement links TRBV5-6 to TRBJ1-3; no reliable D call. Deletions cut 4 bases from V and 0 bases from J, with 8 bases between. Per the germline V gene, CDR1 is SGHDT and CDR2 is YYEEEE. The CDR3 covers 14 residues. CDR3 in amino acids: CASSRLGSGNTIYF. The CDR3 nucleotides read TGTGCCAGCAGCCGTCTAGGCTCTGGAAACACCATATATTTT.

The CDR3: CASSLQIETGELFF. The DNA of the CDR3 is TGTGCCAGCAGCTTGCAGATCGAAACCGGGGAGCTGTTTTTT. The J gene is TRBJ2-2, the V gene TRBV5-4, with D unresolved. The germline V gene encodes CDR1 SGHNT and CDR2 YYREEE (reference sequence). The CDR3 has 14 residues. V was shortened by 1 base and J by 5 bases, with 9 bases between the two germline ends.

This chain links TRBV19 with TRBJ2-1, with D possibly TRBD2 on 5 matching bases. Between the trimmed V and J ends, which lost 5 bases and 10 bases, there was a span of 9 bases. The CDR3 consists of 11 residues. The germline V gene has CDR1 LNHDA and CDR2 SQIVND (reference sequence). Written as DNA, the CDR3 is TGTGCCAGTAGTCTACGCGGGGAGCAGTTCTTC. Its translation: CASSLRGEQFF.

The chain is built from TRBV7-3 and TRBJ2-2, with D possibly matching TRBD2 (5 bases). The CDR3 sequence is 15 residues long. CDR1 is SGHTA and CDR2 is FQGTGA in the germline V gene. Trimming left V 2 bases short and J 6 bases short, with 13 bases between. CDR3 in amino acids: CASSLARGGAGELFF. CDR3 DNA sequence: TGTGCCAGCAGCTTAGCCCGAGGAGGAGCCGGGGAGCTGTTTTTT.

The genes are TRBV29-1 and TRBJ1-2; the D gene is possibly TRBD1 (5 bases). The CDR3 length is 15 residues. The V gene lost 8 bases and the J gene lost 1 base, with 20 bases spanning the gap. Germline V gene data show CDR1 as SQVTM and CDR2 as ANQGSEA. CDR3 protein: CSTTDLGGGNYGYTF. The CDR3 DNA reads as TGCAGCACCACGGACCTCGGGGGAGGTAACTATGGCTACACCTTC. Full variable domain (outside the CDR3, taken from reference TRBV29-1 and TRBJ1-2): SAVISQKPSRDICQRGTSLTIQCQVDSQVTMMFWYRQQPGQSLTLIATANQGSEATYESGFVIDKFPISRPNLTFSTLTVSNMSPEDSSIYLCSTTDLGGGNYGYTFGSGTRLTVV.